The 14 T cell receptor beta chains below were found in one sample sequenced in a study of OX40 agonist ivuxolimab in advanced cancers. Library prep was done by the immunoSEQ multiplex PCR assay. Drawn from immuneACCESS, this table holds only the in-frame rearrangements with V and J called that TCRdb kept. Clones are partly lost; checked studies trace under half to an unresolved V gene and leave the rest unexplained. The sample table shows more than 70,000 clones, and nearly 90% are seen once. About an eighth of the sample comes from the top ten. The specimen comprised CD4+ or CD8+ T cells sorted from blood, sampled in a trial of the OX40 agonist ivuxolimab. All receptors come from an adult with an advanced solid tumor such as melanoma, head and neck, liver or kidney cancer.

The chain links TRBV10-3 to TRBJ2-2; possible D gene TRBD2, 5 bases. The germline V gene encodes CDR1 ENHRY and CDR2 SYGVKD. The CDR3 runs 15 residues. Between the trimmed V and J ends, which lost 0 bases and 1 base, there was a span of 6 bases. This CDR3 reads CAISESSGNTGELFF. CDR3 DNA sequence: TGTGCCATCAGTGAGTCGAGCGGGAACACCGGGGAGCTGTTTTTT.

The V gene is TRBV2, the J gene TRBJ2-7; 8 bases map to TRBD1. The length of the CDR3 is 14 residues. Losses at the gene ends were 5 bases for V and 5 bases for J; bases not matched to a gene: 8. The V gene's germline CDR1 is SNHLY and CDR2 FYNNEI. CDR3 protein: CASSWGQARNEQYF. CDR3 sequence (DNA): TGTGCCAGCAGTTGGGGACAGGCGAGGAACGAGCAGTACTTC.

The chain links TRBV11-2 to TRBJ1-1; D is perhaps TRBD1 (5 bases). V was clipped by 4 bases and J by 5 bases, with 11 bases between them. The CDR3 is 13 amino acids. CDR1 is SGHAT and CDR2 is FQNNGV in the germline V gene. In DNA, the CDR3 is TGTGCCAGCAGCTCCGACAGACAGACTGAAGCTTTCTTT. Protein sequence: CASSSDRQTEAFF.

The rearrangement uses TRBV2 and TRBJ2-7; D gene ambiguous. The CDR3 is made up of 13 amino acids. Germline V gene data show CDR1 as SNHLY and CDR2 as FYNNEI. V was shortened by 4 bases and J by 0 bases, with 7 bases between the two germline ends. The CDR3 nucleotides are TGTGCCAGCAGTGTACCCGTCTCCTACGAGCAGTACTTC. It yields the protein CASSVPVSYEQYF.

The chain recombines TRBV2 with TRBJ1-1; D is uncertain. CDR3 length: 13 residues. Trimming took 4 bases from V and 1 from J, leaving 7 bases between them. Germline CDR1 and CDR2: SNHLY and FYNNEI. This CDR3 reads CASSGRTNTEAFF. The CDR3, as DNA: TGTGCCAGCAGTGGACGGACGAACACTGAAGCTTTCTTT.

This clone showed up just once. V and J are TRBV2 and TRBJ2-2; TRBD2 aligns across 10 bases. Germline V CDR1 and CDR2: SNHLY, FYNNEI. V shed 5 bases, J shed 0 bases, and the junction held 3 bases outside the gene matches. CDR3 length: 16 residues. The CDR3 protein is CASSSGLAANTGELFF. The DNA for the CDR3 is TGTGCCAGCAGTTCCGGACTAGCGGCGAACACCGGGGAGCTGTTTTTT.

J is TRBJ2-3 and V is TRBV6-4; 9 positions match TRBD1. V lost 4 bases to trimming and J lost 2 bases; unmatched junction nucleotides: 1. This CDR3 contains 14 residues. Germline assignment: CDR1 MRHNA and CDR2 SNTAGT. The CDR3 loop is CASSGDRATDTQYF. The DNA for the CDR3 is TGTGCCAGCAGTGGGGACAGGGCCACAGATACGCAGTATTTT.

This chain joins TRBV7-3 and TRBJ1-2, with D uncertain. Germline loops: CDR1 SGHTA, CDR2 FQGTGA. The V and J ends lost 4 bases and 4 bases respectively, with 16 bases between them. This CDR3 is built from 15 residues. The CDR3 region has the DNA TGTGCCAGCAGCTCCGACTTGGGAACCCGCTATGGCTACACCTTC. Amino acids: CASSSDLGTRYGYTF.

The chain has TRBV6-5 and TRBJ1-2; TRBD1 matches at 8 bases. The CDR3 is 13 amino acids. Germline V lookup: CDR1 MNHEY, CDR2 SVGAGI. Trimming at V came to 6 bases and at J to 8 bases, leaving 8 bases not matched to a gene. CDR3 in DNA: TGTGCCAGCAGCCCCGGACAGGGACGGGGCTACACCTTC. This codes for CASSPGQGRGYTF.

This clone was counted once. The chain has TRBV27 and TRBJ1-5; 7 bases agree with TRBD1. Trimming cost V 2 bases and J 2 bases; bases outside gene matches: 6. This CDR3 has 16 residues. The germline V gene encodes CDR1 MNHEY and CDR2 SMNVEV (reference sequence). As DNA, the CDR3 is TGTGCCAGCAGTTTAGGCAGGGGGTATGGCAATCAGCCCCAGCATTTT. Translation: CASSLGRGYGNQPQHF.

As DNA, the CDR3 is TGTGCCAGCAGCCCCCAGACAGGGGGAAGTGAAAAACTGTTTTTT. Protein sequence: CASSPQTGGSEKLFF. The rearrangement uses TRBV7-2 and TRBJ1-4; TRBD1 aligns across 9 bases. The V gene end was trimmed by 5 bases and the J gene end by 7 bases; junction bases not matched to a gene: 8. Germline CDR1 reads SGHTA; CDR2 reads FQGNSA. The CDR3 consists of 15 residues.

V gene TRBV28 combines with J gene TRBJ1-1; 10 nucleotides align to TRBD1. V lost 6 bases to trimming and J lost 12 bases; unmatched junction nucleotides: 13. From germline, CDR1 is MDHEN and CDR2 SYDVKM. This CDR3 has 14 residues. The CDR3 loop is CASRAEDRGLVTFF. The CDR3 DNA reads as TGTGCCAGCAGGGCCGAAGACAGGGGGCTTGTAACTTTCTTT.

The chain joins TRBV5-6 to TRBJ2-5; 10 positions match TRBD1. This CDR3 is 17 amino acids long. Germline trimming cut 2 bases from V and 3 bases from J; bases unmatched to any gene: 10. CDR1 is SGHDT, CDR2 YYEEEE, per germline. The CDR3 region is CASSFPFGTGEEETQYF. CDR3 nucleotide sequence: TGTGCCAGCAGCTTTCCCTTCGGGACAGGGGAAGAAGAGACCCAGTACTTC.

The CDR3 sequence: CASSTSVANYGYTF. The CDR3, as DNA: TGTGCCAGCAGTACGAGTGTAGCTAACTATGGCTACACCTTC. The rearrangement links TRBV27 to TRBJ1-2; D uncertain. Germline CDR1 reads MNHEY; CDR2 reads SMNVEV (reference sequence). The CDR3 is 14 residues long. Between the trimmed V and J ends, which lost 5 bases and 0 bases, there was a span of 10 bases.